Listed below are T cell receptor beta chains from one sample, sequenced in a study of graft-versus-host responses after intestinal transplantation. No antigen has been assigned to these receptors. The assay was immunoSEQ multiplex PCR, and TCRdb's table has in-frame clones only and misses some. This table holds about 100,000 clones, 87% found once. The sequencing here drew on unstimulated CD4+ T cells sorted from spleen or lymph node cells, taken before transplant. The receptors stem from a human donor who was the organ donor for an intestinal transplant. Each CDR3 is given with its conserved first and last residue. The order of the fields is V gene, D gene, CDR3 length, CDR3 protein. The D gene is left open where the match is weak.

V gene: TRBV30
D gene: .
CDR3 length: 14
CDR3 protein: CAWSRVTADQPQHF

V gene: TRBV2
D gene: .
CDR3 length: 12
CDR3 protein: CASSGINEKLFF

V gene: TRBV11-2
D gene: .
CDR3 length: 13
CDR3 protein: CASSLLGGAEAFF

V gene: TRBV6-5
D gene: TRBD1
CDR3 length: 15
CDR3 protein: CASSYWTGSSYEQYF

V gene: TRBV19
D gene: TRBD1
CDR3 length: 15
CDR3 protein: CASSPPWDRQRDYTF

V gene: TRBV10-1
D gene: TRBD1
CDR3 length: 14
CDR3 protein: CASSVDRVGNTIYF

V gene: TRBV7-8
D gene: .
CDR3 length: 13
CDR3 protein: CASSQRSYQPQHF

V gene: TRBV6-1
D gene: TRBD1
CDR3 length: 15
CDR3 protein: CASTRDRGLGQPQHF

V gene: TRBV5-1
D gene: .
CDR3 length: 14
CDR3 protein: CASSTGTTGNTIYF

V gene: TRBV7-7
D gene: .
CDR3 length: 15
CDR3 protein: CASSLKAGAGNTIYF

V gene: TRBV30
D gene: .
CDR3 length: 13
CDR3 protein: CAWSVGRGSGYTF

V gene: TRBV6-1
D gene: TRBD1
CDR3 length: 15
CDR3 protein: CTSSEGQGANSPLHF

V gene: TRBV19
D gene: .
CDR3 length: 16
CDR3 protein: CASSPYKTGRAYEQYF

V gene: TRBV30
D gene: .
CDR3 length: 11
CDR3 protein: CAWSAQETQYF

V gene: TRBV10-3
D gene: .
CDR3 length: 14
CDR3 protein: CAISESAASLGYTF

V gene: TRBV6-5
D gene: .
CDR3 length: 12
CDR3 protein: CASSLGGGRAFF

V gene: TRBV28
D gene: TRBD1
CDR3 length: 16
CDR3 protein: CASSLQQGQGNQPQHF

V gene: TRBV10-3
D gene: TRBD1
CDR3 length: 17
CDR3 protein: CAISDSFWTGMMRGYTF

V gene: TRBV7-2
D gene: TRBD1
CDR3 length: 14
CDR3 protein: CASSFFPGGQPQHF

V gene: TRBV20-1
D gene: .
CDR3 length: 11
CDR3 protein: CSADSGRGHYF

V gene: TRBV19
D gene: TRBD1
CDR3 length: 16
CDR3 protein: CASSTGQGLLTDTQYF

V gene: TRBV5-6
D gene: .
CDR3 length: 11
CDR3 protein: CASSKNTEAFF

V gene: TRBV7-9
D gene: .
CDR3 length: 11
CDR3 protein: CASSASRSIYF

V gene: TRBV6-5
D gene: .
CDR3 length: 15
CDR3 protein: CASSYGLMGGYEQYF

V gene: TRBV2
D gene: .
CDR3 length: 16
CDR3 protein: CASSEGPAGGATGYTF

V gene: TRBV5-1
D gene: .
CDR3 length: 14
CDR3 protein: CASSFHGENTEAFF

V gene: TRBV6-5
D gene: .
CDR3 length: 15
CDR3 protein: CASSDPGGSNQPQHF

V gene: TRBV5-1
D gene: .
CDR3 length: 16
CDR3 protein: CASSLGTDKSSYEQYF

V gene: TRBV10-3
D gene: TRBD2
CDR3 length: 16
CDR3 protein: CAISEHKGLTYNEQFF

V gene: TRBV2
D gene: TRBD1
CDR3 length: 14
CDR3 protein: CASSGQGAAKTQYF

V gene: TRBV28
D gene: .
CDR3 length: 14
CDR3 protein: CASSPYTEDYEQYF

V gene: TRBV5-1
D gene: .
CDR3 length: 16
CDR3 protein: CASSFRDRTPNSPLHF

V gene: TRBV6-1
D gene: TRBD1
CDR3 length: 13
CDR3 protein: CASRLDRTYGYTF

V gene: TRBV7-8
D gene: .
CDR3 length: 15
CDR3 protein: CASSYQGQNTGELFF

V gene: TRBV5-5
D gene: .
CDR3 length: 17
CDR3 protein: CASSARHGSGSNQPQHF

V gene: TRBV6-6
D gene: .
CDR3 length: 16
CDR3 protein: CASSYDRGSGANVLTF

V gene: TRBV5-1
D gene: .
CDR3 length: 17
CDR3 protein: CASSLAQSESYNSPLHF

V gene: TRBV11-2
D gene: .
CDR3 length: 11
CDR3 protein: CASSLLTEAFF

V gene: TRBV4-1
D gene: TRBD1
CDR3 length: 15
CDR3 protein: CASSQGGGRTDTQYF

V gene: TRBV30
D gene: .
CDR3 length: 13
CDR3 protein: CAWSGGGSYGYTF

V gene: TRBV5-1
D gene: .
CDR3 length: 18
CDR3 protein: CASSLRDLNRPRLETQYF

V gene: TRBV5-1
D gene: TRBD1
CDR3 length: 14
CDR3 protein: CASRSAGTGSEQYF

V gene: TRBV5-4
D gene: .
CDR3 length: 14
CDR3 protein: CASSPPHGNTEAFF

V gene: TRBV5-1
D gene: .
CDR3 length: 15
CDR3 protein: CASKVVLGAFYEQYF

V gene: TRBV5-1
D gene: TRBD1
CDR3 length: 13
CDR3 protein: CASRTGSLYEQYF

V gene: TRBV10-3
D gene: .
CDR3 length: 14
CDR3 protein: CAISELTGSTEAFF